The clone carrying this T cell receptor beta chain has more than one count but fewer than ten. These data belong to a study of T-cell reconstitution after alpha-beta-depleted transplantation in children. Using unique molecular identifiers, the investigators prepared the TCRbeta library. TCRdb ran MiXCR on the PCR reads and lists one entry per CDR3 protein. Of about 540,000 distinct CDR3 sequences in the sample, roughly 18% were seen once. Germline CDR1 SGHRS, CDR2 YFSETQ. The trim removed 4 bases at V and 2 bases at J, leaving 15 bases unmatched. CDR3 length: 18 residues. This sequence originates from a human donor who donated a stem cell graft to a child with acute lymphoblastic leukemia. Sequencing was performed on PBMCs from the stem cell graft donor, taken from the stem cell graft. The chain uses TRBV5-1 and TRBJ2-1; 7 bases line up with TRBD1. Written as DNA, the CDR3 is TGCGCCAGCAGCCGCTTGACAGGGTCCCGGCTAACCTACAATGAGCAGTTCTTC. It is translated as CASSRLTGSRLTYNEQFF.